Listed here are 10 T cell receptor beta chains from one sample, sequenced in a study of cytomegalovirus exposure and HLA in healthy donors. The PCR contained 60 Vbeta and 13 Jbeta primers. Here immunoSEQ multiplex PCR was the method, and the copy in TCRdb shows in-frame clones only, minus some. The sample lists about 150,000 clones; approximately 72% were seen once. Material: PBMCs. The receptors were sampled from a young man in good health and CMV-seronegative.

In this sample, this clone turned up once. CDR3: CASSEGQENTEAFF. The CDR3 DNA reads TGTGCCAGCAGTGAGGGACAGGAAAACACTGAAGCTTTCTTT. This chain uses TRBV6-5 with TRBJ1-1, with 8 nucleotides matching TRBD1. Unmatched junction bases numbered 4, after V lost 5 bases and J lost 2 bases. This CDR3 has 14 amino acids. The germline gives CDR1 MNHEY, CDR2 SVGAGI.

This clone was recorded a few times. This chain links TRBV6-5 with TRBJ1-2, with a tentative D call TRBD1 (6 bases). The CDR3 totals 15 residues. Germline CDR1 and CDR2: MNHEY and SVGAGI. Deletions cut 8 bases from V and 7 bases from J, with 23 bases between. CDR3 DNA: TGTGCCAGCGGGCCTGACAGGCCATATTTCACTGGCTACACCTTC. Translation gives CASGPDRPYFTGYTF.

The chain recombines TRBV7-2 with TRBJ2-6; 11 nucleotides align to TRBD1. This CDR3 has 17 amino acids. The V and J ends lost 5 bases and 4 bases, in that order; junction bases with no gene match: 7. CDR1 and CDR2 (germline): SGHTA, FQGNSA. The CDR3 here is CASSTRTGGSGANVLTF. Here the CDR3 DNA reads TGTGCCAGCAGCACACGGACAGGGGGCTCAGGGGCCAACGTCCTGACTTTC.

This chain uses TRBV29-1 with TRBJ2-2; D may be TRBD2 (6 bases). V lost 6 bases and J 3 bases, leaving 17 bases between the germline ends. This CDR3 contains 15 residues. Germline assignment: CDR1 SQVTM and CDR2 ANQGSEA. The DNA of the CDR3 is TGCAGCGTCCAAACCTGGGGGGAAGACACCGGGGAGCTGTTTTTT. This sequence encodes CSVQTWGEDTGELFF.

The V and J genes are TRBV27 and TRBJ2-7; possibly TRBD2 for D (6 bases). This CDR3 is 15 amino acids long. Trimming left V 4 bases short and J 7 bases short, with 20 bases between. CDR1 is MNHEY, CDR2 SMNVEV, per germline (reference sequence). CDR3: CASSWSARSGREQYF. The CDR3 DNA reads TGTGCCAGCAGTTGGTCGGCTAGGTCGGGGAGGGAGCAGTACTTC.

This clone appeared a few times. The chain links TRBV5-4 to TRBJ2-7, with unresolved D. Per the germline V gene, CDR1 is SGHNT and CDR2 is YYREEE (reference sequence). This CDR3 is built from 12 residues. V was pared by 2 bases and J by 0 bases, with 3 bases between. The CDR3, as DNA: TGTGCCAGCAGCTTCTTCTCCTACGAGCAGTACTTC. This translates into CASSFFSYEQYF.

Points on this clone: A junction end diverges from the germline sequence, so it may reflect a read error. CDR3 residues: CASSQATGAGANGLTF. In DNA form, the CDR3 reads TGTGCCAGCAGCCAGGCTACAGGGGCTGGGGCCAACGGCCTGACTTTC. The chain has TRBV4-2 and TRBJ2-6; TRBD1 matches 7 bases. Germline V CDR1 and CDR2: LGHNA, YNFKEQ. The CDR3 extends over 16 amino acids.

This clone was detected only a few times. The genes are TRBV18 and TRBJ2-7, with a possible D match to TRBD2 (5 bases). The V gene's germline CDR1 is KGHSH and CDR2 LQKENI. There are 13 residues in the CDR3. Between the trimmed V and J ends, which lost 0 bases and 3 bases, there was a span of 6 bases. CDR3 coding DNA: TGTGCCAGCTCACCACCGGGAGACTACGAGCAGTACTTC. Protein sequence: CASSPPGDYEQYF. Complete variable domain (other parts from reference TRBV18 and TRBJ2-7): NAGVMQNPRHLVRRRGQEARLRCSPMKGHSHVYWYRQLPEEGLKFMVYLQKENIIDESGMPKERFSAEFPKEGPSILRIQQVVRGDSAAYFCASSPPGDYEQYFGPGTRLTVT.

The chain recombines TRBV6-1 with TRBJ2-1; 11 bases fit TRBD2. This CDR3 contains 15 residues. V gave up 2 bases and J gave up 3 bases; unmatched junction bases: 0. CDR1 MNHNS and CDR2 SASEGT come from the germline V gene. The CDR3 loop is CASSETSGGYNEQFF. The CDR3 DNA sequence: TGTGCCAGCAGTGAAACTAGCGGGGGCTACAATGAGCAGTTCTTC.

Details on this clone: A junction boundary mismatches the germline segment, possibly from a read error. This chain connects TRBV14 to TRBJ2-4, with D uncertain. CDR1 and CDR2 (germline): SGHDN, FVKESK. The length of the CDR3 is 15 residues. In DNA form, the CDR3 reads TGTGCCAGCAGCCAAGAAGGTGCAGCCAAAAACAGTCAGTACTTC. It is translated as CASSQEGAAKNSQYF.